This TCR beta chain originates from a study of blood T cell repertoires in COVID-19. Across the study: Specimens from acute and convalescent COVID-19 originated in the United States, Italy and Spain. The analysed material was cDNA or gDNA that came from T cells, B-cell-depleted T cells, or PBMCs.

Deletions cut 4 bases from V and 7 bases from J, with 18 bases between. Germline assignment: CDR1 SGHRS and CDR2 YFSETQ. The CDR3 is 15 amino acids. Study processing details: From reference gene primer amplification, estimates of nucleated cell counts were derived. Sequencing used immunoSEQ multiplex PCR; TCRdb keeps in-frame clones, though not all of them. V and J calls and clone size come straight from that table; D and trimming were deduced from the DNA. The sample contains about 100,000 clones, more than 75% of which appear only once. Sequenced: peripheral blood. V gene TRBV5-1 combines with J gene TRBJ2-1; D possibly corresponds to TRBD1 (5 bases). This receptor was identified in a man aged 50 or older with active or convalescent COVID-19. The CDR3 DNA reads as TGCGCCAGCAGCCCCTTAACGCAGGGTGGGAATGAGCAGTTCTTC. Translation: CASSPLTQGGNEQFF.